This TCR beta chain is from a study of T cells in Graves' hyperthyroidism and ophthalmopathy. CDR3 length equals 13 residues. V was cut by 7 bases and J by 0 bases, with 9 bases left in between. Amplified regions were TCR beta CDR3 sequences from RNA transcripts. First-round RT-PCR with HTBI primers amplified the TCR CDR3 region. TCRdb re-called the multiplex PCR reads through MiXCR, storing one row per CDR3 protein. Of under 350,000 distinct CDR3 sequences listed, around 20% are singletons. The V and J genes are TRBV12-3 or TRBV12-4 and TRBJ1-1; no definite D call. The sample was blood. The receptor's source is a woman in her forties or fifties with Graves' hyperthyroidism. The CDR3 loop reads CASTSTVNTEAFF. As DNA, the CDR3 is TGTGCCAGCACCTCCACAGTGAACACTGAAGCTTTCTTT.